Sequencing of this T cell receptor (beta chain) was carried out in a study of blood T cell repertoires in COVID-19. On the study more broadly: The analysed material was cDNA or gDNA that came from T cells, B-cell-depleted T cells, or PBMCs.

Original data processing: Nucleated cell counts were estimated from reference gene primer amplification. The table came from immunoSEQ multiplex PCR; TCRdb's copy has only in-frame clones and leaves some out. D and trimming come from the DNA, and the V and J calls and clone size come from that table. The profile shows around 280,000 clones, more than 85% of them singletons. Germline assignment: CDR1 LNHDA and CDR2 SQIVND (reference sequence). The CDR3 length is 14 residues. J lost 4 bases, V lost 8 bases, and 7 bases had no gene match. The sample consisted of peripheral blood. The genes are TRBV19 and TRBJ2-2; 7 nucleotides line up with TRBD1. The TCR comes from a man in his sixties or seventies with acute or convalescent COVID-19. CDR3 protein: CASARGRATGELFF. The CDR3 nucleotides read TGTGCCAGTGCGAGGGGGCGCGCCACCGGGGAGCTGTTTTTT.